A single sample gave rise to the 29 T cell receptor beta chains below, sequenced in a study of T cell changes during pregnancy in multiple sclerosis. Libraries were prepared by immunoSEQ multiplex PCR; TCRdb keeps only in-frame clonotypes and omits some of them. This table holds some 80,000 clones, 90% to 95% found once. The sequences come from peripheral blood, collected in the second trimester of pregnancy. Receptors originate from a female donor with multiple sclerosis, enrolled in a pregnancy study.

The J gene is TRBJ1-5, the V gene TRBV15; no clear D. CDR3 size: 15 residues. With 8 bases removed from V and 3 bases from J, the gap between germline ends came to 17 bases. CDR1 and CDR2 from the germline V gene are LNHNV and YYDKDF (reference sequence). The CDR3 coding sequence is TGTGCCACCGGGAGTGCGGGAGCCAACAATCAGCCCCAGCATTTT. Its translation is CATGSAGANNQPQHF.

This chain links TRBV5-1 with TRBJ1-1, with D hard to call. Germline loops: CDR1 SGHRS, CDR2 YFSETQ. The CDR3 contains 15 residues. The V and J ends lost 3 bases and 3 bases respectively, with 15 bases between them. The CDR3 nucleotides are TGCGCCAGCAGCTCCTTGACACGCATCGACACTGAAGCTTTCTTT. It translates to CASSSLTRIDTEAFF.

The CDR3 DNA reads TGCGCCAGCAGCCAAGTCGGCGGGAGAGTCGGGGAGCTGTTTTTT. Its protein product is CASSQVGGRVGELFF. The J gene is TRBJ2-2, the V gene TRBV4-3; TRBD2 agrees at 7 bases. V gave up 1 base and J gave up 7 bases; unmatched junction bases: 6. This CDR3 region has 15 residues. Germline lookup yields CDR1 LGHNA and CDR2 YSLEER.

The rearrangement joins TRBV19 to TRBJ1-5, with D maybe TRBD1 (6 bases). Trimming pared 6 bases from V and 10 bases from J, leaving 13 bases between. The CDR3 spans 12 residues. Germline V gene lookup returns CDR1 LNHDA and CDR2 SQIVND (reference sequence). DNA of the CDR3: TGTGCCAGTAGGGAAGGGGACACCCCCCAGCATTTT. Protein: CASREGDTPQHF.

This clone showed up just once. This sequence joins TRBV27 and TRBJ2-2; 8 bases are a match to TRBD2. CDR1 and CDR2 from the germline V gene are MNHEY and SMNVEV (reference sequence). The V segment lost 7 bases and the J segment 3 bases; nucleotides outside the gene matches: 7. The CDR3 extends over 15 amino acids. Here the CDR3 reads CASTSGRVHTGELFF. The CDR3 bases are TGTGCCAGCACAAGCGGGAGAGTCCACACCGGGGAGCTGTTTTTT.

The V gene is TRBV2, the J gene TRBJ1-2; 9 bases align to TRBD1. The CDR3 consists of 17 residues. The V gene's germline CDR1 is SNHLY and CDR2 FYNNEI. The V gene end was trimmed by 4 bases and the J gene end by 2 bases; junction bases not matched to a gene: 11. CDR3 bases: TGTGCCAGCAGTGCCTTAACAGGGGGCGCAACGAACTATGGCTACACCTTC. Translation gives CASSALTGGATNYGYTF.

J is TRBJ2-2 and V is TRBV4-3; D call uncertain. CDR3 length equals 13 residues. Trimming left V 4 bases short and J 8 bases short, with 11 bases between. From germline, CDR1 is LGHNA and CDR2 YSLEER. For the CDR3, the DNA is TGCGCCAGCAGCCTAGCTGGTGGGGGGGAGCTGTTTTTT. Protein: CASSLAGGGELFF.

The chain carries TRBV30 and TRBJ1-3; a possible D gene is TRBD1 (5 bases). This CDR3 is built from 16 residues. The germline V and J ends were trimmed by 2 bases and 1 base, with 15 bases remaining between them. Germline CDR1 GTSNPN, CDR2 SVGIG (reference sequence). The CDR3 is CAWSRGGAGSGNTIYF. The CDR3 bases are TGTGCCTGGAGTAGGGGAGGGGCAGGGTCTGGAAACACCATATATTTT. Using reference TRBV30 and TRBJ1-3 for the parts outside the CDR3, the full variable domain is SQTIHQWPATLVQPVGSPLSLECTVEGTSNPNLYWYRQAAGRGLQLLFYSVGIGQISSEVPQNLSASRPQDRQFILSSKKLLLSDSGFYLCAWSRGGAGSGNTIYFGEGSWLTVV.

V gene TRBV7-2 combines with J gene TRBJ1-1; D remains ambiguous. Germline-derived CDR1 and CDR2 are SGHTA and FQGNSA. The CDR3 has 13 amino acids. V gave up 5 bases and J gave up 3 bases, with 10 bases separating them. The CDR3 sequence is CASSPTRDTEAFF. The DNA of the CDR3 is TGTGCCAGCAGCCCGACGCGGGACACTGAAGCTTTCTTT.

The J gene is TRBJ2-1, the V gene TRBV6-5, with D tentatively TRBD2 (6 bases). V shed 7 bases and J shed 15 bases, with 16 bases lying between them. Germline CDR1 and CDR2: MNHEY and SVGAGI. The length of the CDR3 is 11 residues. The CDR3 region is CASNDGGYRFF. The CDR3 coding sequence is TGTGCCAGCAATGACGGGGGTTATCGGTTCTTC.

The chain links TRBV9 to TRBJ2-7; 10 bases match TRBD2. CDR1 SGDLS and CDR2 YYNGEE come from the germline V gene. V was clipped by 0 bases and J by 6 bases; unmatched bases: 6. The CDR3 spans 15 residues. The DNA for the CDR3 is TGTGCCAGCAGCGTAGCGCTAGCGGGAGTGAGCGAGCAGTACTTC. Protein product: CASSVALAGVSEQYF.

This chain joins TRBV4-2 and TRBJ1-2; 7 positions match TRBD1. The germline V gene encodes CDR1 LGHNA and CDR2 YNFKEQ. Trimming took 0 bases from V and 5 from J; bases not matched to a gene: 3. The CDR3 has 14 residues. The CDR3 coding sequence is TGTGCCAGCAGCCAAGAGAACAGGGGTTATGGCTACACCTTC. Translated, it gives CASSQENRGYGYTF.

The gene calls are TRBV5-3 and TRBJ1-2, with D possibly TRBD1 on 6 matching bases. TRBV5-3 is designated an ORF whose function remains uncertain. CDR3 length: 13 amino acids. Trimming left V 6 bases short and J 3 bases short, with 12 bases between. The CDR3: CARTDRPDYGYTF. The CDR3 DNA reads TGTGCCAGAACCGACAGGCCTGACTATGGCTACACCTTC.

The V gene is TRBV27, the J gene TRBJ2-7, with D perhaps matching TRBD2 (6 bases). The CDR3 consists of 13 residues. Germline V lookup: CDR1 MNHEY, CDR2 SMNVEV (reference sequence). Trimming left V 6 bases short and J 3 bases short, with 12 bases between. This chain's CDR3 is CASSLGSFYEQYF. Written as DNA, the CDR3 is TGTGCCAGCAGCCTCGGGAGTTTCTACGAGCAGTACTTC.

CDR3: CASRKPSGGQPQHF. The CDR3 DNA is TGTGCCAGCAGGAAACCGTCAGGGGGCCAGCCCCAGCATTTT. The chain recombines TRBV6-1 with TRBJ1-5; the match to TRBD1 covers 8 bases. With V trimmed by 6 bases and J by 7 bases, 8 bases remained unmatched. Germline lookup yields CDR1 MNHNS and CDR2 SASEGT. This CDR3 has 14 amino acids.

The genes are TRBV2 and TRBJ2-7; 11 bases are a match to TRBD2. This CDR3 spans 18 amino acids. V lost 4 bases and J lost 0; bases outside the gene matches: 11. CDR1 and CDR2 (germline): SNHLY, FYNNEI. CDR3 amino acids: CASSGGGGLAGFSYEQYF. The CDR3 DNA reads as TGTGCCAGCAGTGGGGGGGGAGGACTAGCGGGTTTCTCCTACGAGCAGTACTTC.

This clone was counted once. The rearrangement joins TRBV9 to TRBJ2-7; 10 bases agree with TRBD1. There are 15 residues in the CDR3. J lost 0 bases, V lost 2 bases, and 2 bases had no gene match. Germline V gives CDR1 SGDLS, CDR2 YYNGEE. The CDR3 here is CASSVGQGVSYEQYF. CDR3 sequence (DNA): TGTGCCAGCAGCGTTGGACAGGGGGTCTCCTACGAGCAGTACTTC.

J is TRBJ2-1 and V is TRBV11-2, with 9 bases identical to TRBD1. The V gene end was trimmed by 3 bases and the J gene end by 7 bases; junction bases not matched to a gene: 13. The CDR3 consists of 17 residues. CDR1 is SGHAT and CDR2 is FQNNGV in the germline V gene. CDR3 amino acids: CASSFFATGGSRNEQFF. CDR3 nucleotides: TGTGCCAGCAGCTTCTTTGCGACAGGGGGGAGTAGAAATGAGCAGTTCTTC.

The V call is TRBV7-8, the J call TRBJ1-2, with 10 bases that match TRBD1. Germline V gene data show CDR1 as SGHVS and CDR2 as FQNEAQ. The J segment lost 8 bases and the V segment lost 1 base, leaving 10 bases of the junction unmatched. The CDR3 is 16 residues long. The CDR3 DNA is TGTGCCAGCAGCTTAGAAAGGGGACAGGGGATCTCCGGCTACACCTTC. Translation gives CASSLERGQGISGYTF.

V usage is TRBV5-1 and J usage is TRBJ2-3; D remains ambiguous. The CDR3 consists of 12 residues. Trimming cost V 4 bases and J 3 bases, with 6 bases left between them. Germline V gene lookup returns CDR1 SGHRS and CDR2 YFSETQ. The CDR3 region has the DNA TGCGCCAGCAGCATTAATACAGATACGCAGTATTTT. Encoded protein: CASSINTDTQYF.

This clone has a single count. The chain couples TRBV9 to TRBJ2-7, with TRBD1 matching 10 bases. Germline loops: CDR1 SGDLS, CDR2 YYNGEE. Trimming at V came to 3 bases and at J to 6 bases, leaving 9 bases not matched to a gene. CDR3 length: 15 amino acids. In DNA form, the CDR3 reads TGTGCCAGCAGCGCATCCGGGACAGGGGCAGCCGAGCAGTACTTC. Its protein is CASSASGTGAAEQYF.

This chain links TRBV7-2 with TRBJ1-1; D is unclear. This CDR3 has 12 amino acids. The V and J ends lost 4 bases and 6 bases respectively, with 9 bases between them. The V gene's germline CDR1 is SGHTA and CDR2 FQGNSA. Here the CDR3 reads CASSWRRAEAFF. CDR3 DNA: TGTGCCAGCAGCTGGAGACGTGCTGAAGCTTTCTTT.

About this clone: Other DNA sequences of this sample code for an identical CDR3. The chain joins TRBV27 to TRBJ2-6; D gene uncertain. In germline, CDR1 is MNHEY, CDR2 SMNVEV (reference sequence). Trimming removed 3 bases from V and 4 bases from J, with 4 bases in between. This CDR3 has 13 amino acids. This chain's CDR3 is CASSFRGANVLTF. The CDR3 DNA reads TGTGCCAGCAGTTTCAGGGGGGCCAACGTCCTGACTTTC.

This sequence joins TRBV19 and TRBJ2-1; 12 positions agree with TRBD2. The CDR3 runs 15 residues. In germline, CDR1 is LNHDA, CDR2 SQIVND (reference sequence). Losses at the gene ends were 3 bases for V and 7 bases for J; bases not matched to a gene: 4. The CDR3 DNA is TGTGCCAGTAGTATCCTAGCGGGGGGGGGTAATGAGCAGTTCTTC. Its translation: CASSILAGGGNEQFF.

The chain uses TRBV2 and TRBJ1-1, with D uncertain. Trimming removed 6 bases from V and 1 base from J, with 9 bases in between. Germline V CDR1 and CDR2: SNHLY, FYNNEI. The CDR3 totals 13 residues. The CDR3 sequence is CASRAGTNTEAFF. The CDR3 region has the DNA TGTGCCAGCAGAGCGGGAACGAACACTGAAGCTTTCTTT.

The chain joins TRBV29-1 to TRBJ1-1; no clear D gene. Germline-derived CDR1 and CDR2 are SQVTM and ANQGSEA. V was trimmed by 0 bases and J by 0 bases, leaving 17 bases between them. The length of the CDR3 is 17 residues. DNA for the CDR3: TGCAGCGTTGAAGATTGGCCTTCCGCAGAAGTGAACACTGAAGCTTTCTTT. Translating gives CSVEDWPSAEVNTEAFF.

The V call is TRBV11-3, the J call TRBJ1-5; 7 nucleotides align to TRBD1. The CDR3 runs to 15 residues. The junction had 7 bases not matched to a gene; V was cut back by 3 bases and J by 5 bases. The germline gives CDR1 SGHNT, CDR2 YENEEA. The CDR3 sequence is CASSFLVQGDQPQHF. The CDR3 nucleotides read TGTGCCAGCAGCTTCCTGGTCCAGGGGGATCAGCCCCAGCATTTT.

The J gene is TRBJ2-2, the V gene TRBV7-9; 9 nucleotides match TRBD1. The CDR3 totals 16 residues. Germline CDR1 and CDR2: SEHNR and FQNEAQ (reference sequence). V was pared by 6 bases and J by 6 bases, with 11 bases of the junction left unmatched. DNA of the CDR3: TGTGCCAGCAGTCCAAGACCGGGACAGGGCCCCGGGGAGCTGTTTTTT. Translated: CASSPRPGQGPGELFF.

The table lists this clone with a count of one. The CDR3 spells CATSRGAGANVLTF. The CDR3, as DNA: TGTGCCACCAGCAGAGGGGCCGGGGCCAACGTCCTGACTTTC. The gene calls are TRBV15 and TRBJ2-6; D not resolved. The CDR3 covers 14 residues. V dropped 1 base and J dropped 4 bases, with 5 bases sitting between them. CDR1 is LNHNV, CDR2 YYDKDF, per germline (reference sequence).